This T cell receptor (beta chain) is from a study of CD8 T cells in Susac syndrome. The CDR3 consists of 13 residues. Trimming pared 6 bases from V and 9 bases from J, leaving 18 bases between. Germline values: CDR1 DFQATT, CDR2 SNEGSKA (reference sequence). The multiple sclerosis control group consisted of treatment-naive patients whose relapsing-remitting disease, which was either stable or active, fulfilled revised McDonald criteria. TEMRA cells were FACS-enriched, with CD8+ and CD4+ T cells isolated negatively. Whole-study findings and limits: The TCR sequencing and HLA analysis in the study involved a relatively small number of individuals, as the study acknowledged.

Regarding this clonotype: The antigen remains undetermined.

RNA in amounts of roughly 0.5 to 1 ug was reverse transcribed with random hexamers. Amplification of TCR beta CDR3 used immunoSEQ multiplex PCR across 54 Vbeta and 13 Jbeta. Using its own MiXCR run on the immunoSEQ multiplex PCR reads, TCRdb lists one record per CDR3 protein. The table records under 150,000 distinct CDR3 sequences, 90% to 95% of them present only once. This rearrangement joins TRBV20-1 to TRBJ2-4; TRBD2 might be the D (6 bases). The clonotype comes from a human donor with multiple sclerosis. Material: CD4+ T cells from PBMCs. For the CDR3, the DNA is TGCAGTGCCCCGGCCGCGGGGAACCTCATTCAGTACTTC. Its protein is CSAPAAGNLIQYF.